Sequencing of this T cell receptor (beta chain) was carried out in a study of graft-versus-host responses after intestinal transplantation. In regard to this clone: Its antigen remains unidentified.

Sequencing was performed with immunoSEQ multiplex PCR; in TCRdb, only in-frame clones are kept and a portion is missing. The top ten hold 0.8% to 0.9% of the sample, which has about 93,000 clones, around 83% seen once. V dropped 7 bases and J dropped 2; count of bases not matched to a gene: 6. CDR3 length: 15 residues. Germline loops: CDR1 MDHEN, CDR2 SYDVKM. The chain uses TRBV28 and TRBJ1-5; 9 bases map to TRBD1. The source of this sequence is a human donor who received an intestinal transplant. Source: unstimulated CD4+ T cells sorted from spleen or lymph node cells, taken before intestinal transplant. The CDR3 nucleotides are TGTGCCAGCACCCAGGACAGGGGTGGCAATCAGCCCCAGCATTTT. It encodes CASTQDRGGNQPQHF.